This is a list of T cell receptor beta chains from one sample in a study of T cell responses to AZD1222 COVID-19 vaccine. Profiled with immunoSEQ multiplex PCR; TCRdb holds only in-frame clones, not every one. This table lists more than 110,000 clones. Sequencing was carried out using peripheral blood. These receptor sequences come from an adult in good health. Both conserved end residues are part of each CDR3. Each record gives: V gene, D gene, J gene, CDR3 DNA, CDR3 protein. D genes are given only for firm matches.

v_call: TRBV6-5
d_call: TRBD1
j_call: TRBJ1-5
cdr3_nt: TGTGCCAGCACCCTGACAGGGCCCCTCAATCAGCCCCAGCATTTT
cdr3_aa: CASTLTGPLNQPQHF

v_call: TRBV19
d_call: .
j_call: TRBJ1-4
cdr3_nt: TGTGCCAGTAGTCTCCTTAACTCAGGAAATGAAAAACTGTTTTTT
cdr3_aa: CASSLLNSGNEKLFF

v_call: TRBV7-3
d_call: TRBD1
j_call: TRBJ1-1
cdr3_nt: TGTGCCAGCAGCTTGGGACAGGGCCAAGCTTTCTTT
cdr3_aa: CASSLGQGQAFF

v_call: TRBV6-5
d_call: .
j_call: TRBJ1-6
cdr3_nt: TGTGCCAGCAGCAAAAGGGGGGATTCACCCCTCCACTTT
cdr3_aa: CASSKRGDSPLHF

v_call: TRBV19
d_call: TRBD1
j_call: TRBJ2-7
cdr3_nt: TGTGCCAGCCGTAGGGACAGAACCTACGAGCAGTACTTC
cdr3_aa: CASRRDRTYEQYF

v_call: TRBV7-9
d_call: .
j_call: TRBJ2-7
cdr3_nt: TGTGCCAGCAGCTCGGCCCGGAGGGGCTACGAGCAGTACTTC
cdr3_aa: CASSSARRGYEQYF

v_call: TRBV2
d_call: TRBD1
j_call: TRBJ2-7
cdr3_nt: TGTGCCAGCAGTGCGGACAGGGTTTACGAGCAGTACTTC
cdr3_aa: CASSADRVYEQYF

v_call: TRBV19
d_call: TRBD1
j_call: TRBJ1-5
cdr3_nt: TGTGCCAGTATCCCGACAGGGTCTCCGAATTATCAGCCCCAGCATTTT
cdr3_aa: CASIPTGSPNYQPQHF

v_call: TRBV7-2
d_call: TRBD1
j_call: TRBJ2-7
cdr3_nt: TGTGCCAGCAGCCCGGGACAGCCCGTGAGGGAGCAGTACTTC
cdr3_aa: CASSPGQPVREQYF

v_call: TRBV19
d_call: .
j_call: TRBJ2-1
cdr3_nt: TGTGCCAGTAGTATGGGGACCTCTTACAATGAGCAGTTCTTC
cdr3_aa: CASSMGTSYNEQFF

v_call: TRBV6-5
d_call: .
j_call: TRBJ1-4
cdr3_nt: TGTGCCAGCAGTTGGGACGGCGGGCGGCGAAATGAAAAACTGTTTTTT
cdr3_aa: CASSWDGGRRNEKLFF

v_call: TRBV30
d_call: TRBD2
j_call: TRBJ2-2
cdr3_nt: TGTGCCTGCCCTAGCGGGGAACACACCGGGGAGCTGTTTTTT
cdr3_aa: CACPSGEHTGELFF

v_call: TRBV9
d_call: .
j_call: TRBJ1-5
cdr3_nt: TGTGCCAGCAGCGTAGGAACGGCCTCCGGACAGCCCCAGCATTTT
cdr3_aa: CASSVGTASGQPQHF

v_call: TRBV30
d_call: TRBD1
j_call: TRBJ1-2
cdr3_nt: TGTGCCCGCGATCACAGGGGTGGCTACACCTTC
cdr3_aa: CARDHRGGYTF

v_call: TRBV7-2
d_call: .
j_call: TRBJ2-2
cdr3_nt: TGTGCCAGCACCCGGGGCACCGGGGAGCTGTTTTTT
cdr3_aa: CASTRGTGELFF

v_call: TRBV5-1
d_call: TRBD2
j_call: TRBJ2-3
cdr3_nt: TGCGCCAGCCATATTAGCGGGGCGATCACAGATACGCAGTATTTT
cdr3_aa: CASHISGAITDTQYF

v_call: TRBV7-2
d_call: .
j_call: TRBJ2-7
cdr3_nt: TGTGCCAGCAGCTTAGCGGCGGGGTTCCAATACGAGCAGTACTTC
cdr3_aa: CASSLAAGFQYEQYF

v_call: TRBV7-8
d_call: .
j_call: TRBJ1-4
cdr3_nt: TGTGCCAGCAGCCCCCACAGGGCGGGGGGTGAAAAACTGTTTTTT
cdr3_aa: CASSPHRAGGEKLFF

v_call: TRBV6-5
d_call: .
j_call: TRBJ1-2
cdr3_nt: TGTGCCAGCAGTTACTCTCCGGACAACTATGGCTACACCTTC
cdr3_aa: CASSYSPDNYGYTF

v_call: TRBV5-1
d_call: TRBD1
j_call: TRBJ1-5
cdr3_nt: TGCGCCAGCAGCTGCGACAGGGGCTATAGCAATCAGCCCCAGCATTTT
cdr3_aa: CASSCDRGYSNQPQHF

v_call: TRBV5-4
d_call: .
j_call: TRBJ2-1
cdr3_nt: TGTGCCAGCAGCTCCGGGGGAGCTAGTTACAATGAGCAGTTCTTC
cdr3_aa: CASSSGGASYNEQFF

v_call: TRBV15
d_call: .
j_call: TRBJ1-2
cdr3_nt: TGTGCCACCAGCAGGAGAGGGGCCGCTTCTTATGGCTACACCTTC
cdr3_aa: CATSRRGAASYGYTF

v_call: TRBV30
d_call: .
j_call: TRBJ1-4
cdr3_nt: TGTGCCTGGAGTCCGGGAGGGACTAATGAAAAACTGTTTTTT
cdr3_aa: CAWSPGGTNEKLFF

v_call: TRBV3-1/TRBV3-2
d_call: .
j_call: TRBJ2-1
cdr3_nt: TGTGCCAGCAGCCAAGATCTACTGCCTTACAATGAGCAGTTCTTC
cdr3_aa: CASSQDLLPYNEQFF

v_call: TRBV5-1
d_call: TRBD1
j_call: TRBJ2-1
cdr3_nt: TGCGCCAGCAGCGAACGGACAGGGAACAATGAGCAGTTCTTC
cdr3_aa: CASSERTGNNEQFF

v_call: TRBV28
d_call: .
j_call: TRBJ1-2
cdr3_nt: TGTGCCAGCAGTCTAGACTCTAACTATGGCTACACCTTC
cdr3_aa: CASSLDSNYGYTF

v_call: TRBV12-3/TRBV12-4
d_call: .
j_call: TRBJ1-2
cdr3_nt: TGTGCCAGCAGTTTAGACAGGGTTTATGGCTACACCTTC
cdr3_aa: CASSLDRVYGYTF

v_call: TRBV6-2/TRBV6-3
d_call: TRBD1
j_call: TRBJ1-5
cdr3_nt: TGTGCCAGCAGTTACCCCGGGGACAGGGGGGAGCCCCAGCATTTT
cdr3_aa: CASSYPGDRGEPQHF

v_call: TRBV12-3/TRBV12-4
d_call: .
j_call: TRBJ2-7
cdr3_nt: TGTGCCAGCAGTTTTGAGGGATTCGGCGAGCAGTACTTC
cdr3_aa: CASSFEGFGEQYF

v_call: TRBV6-2/TRBV6-3
d_call: .
j_call: TRBJ1-5
cdr3_nt: TGTGCCAGCAGTTACTCGATACTCGGACAGAGAAATCAGCCCCAGCATTTT
cdr3_aa: CASSYSILGQRNQPQHF

v_call: TRBV4-1
d_call: .
j_call: TRBJ1-2
cdr3_nt: TGCGCCAGCAGCCAAGCCGCCCGGGGGGCATATGGCTACACCTTC
cdr3_aa: CASSQAARGAYGYTF

v_call: TRBV19
d_call: .
j_call: TRBJ1-3
cdr3_nt: TGTGCCACCCGGAGGGGCGGAACCTCTGGAAACACCATATATTTT
cdr3_aa: CATRRGGTSGNTIYF

v_call: TRBV3-1/TRBV3-2
d_call: TRBD2
j_call: TRBJ2-3
cdr3_nt: TGTGCCAGCAGGACTAGCGGGGTTAGCACAGATACGCAGTATTTT
cdr3_aa: CASRTSGVSTDTQYF

v_call: TRBV6-4
d_call: .
j_call: TRBJ1-6
cdr3_nt: TGTGCCAGCCTAAAAGGTGGCAGGCAAAAAGGGAGGACTTCACCCCTCCACTTT
cdr3_aa: CASLKGGRQKGRTSPLHF

v_call: TRBV18
d_call: TRBD1
j_call: TRBJ1-6
cdr3_nt: TGTGCCAGCTCACCGGACAGGGCATGGTCACCCCTCCACTTT
cdr3_aa: CASSPDRAWSPLHF

v_call: TRBV2
d_call: TRBD1
j_call: TRBJ1-6
cdr3_nt: TGTGCCAGCAGACGAACGTTAGAGGGGGCGTTAGATTCACCCCTCCACTTT
cdr3_aa: CASRRTLEGALDSPLHF